The text below deals with one T cell receptor (beta chain). The antigen remains unidentified. One end of the junction varies from germline; a read error may be responsible. Germline CDR1 reads SEHNR; CDR2 reads FQNEAQ (reference sequence). This CDR3 is 14 amino acids long. This sample was included in a study of cytomegalovirus exposure and HLA in healthy donors. Study-level results: Follow-up analysis later connected one missense variant in DCLRE1C with trimming of TCR beta V- and J-genes.

Vbeta (60) and Jbeta (13) primers were used in the PCR. Clones were read by immunoSEQ multiplex PCR, and TCRdb kept only the in-frame ones, dropping some. Here the sample spans about 120,000 clones, 80% being singletons. The source of this sequence is a man aged 25 to 45 in good health and CMV-seropositive. The material sequenced was PBMCs. This rearrangement joins TRBV7-9 to TRBJ1-2, with D maybe TRBD1 (5 bases). CDR3 DNA: TGTTCCAGCAGCTTTTCAGGGACTGTGAATGGCTACACCTTC. This sequence encodes CSSSFSGTVNGYTF.